The subject of this entry is one TCR beta chain. This sample was included in a study of shared T cell receptors in the human thymus. Method: immunoSEQ multiplex PCR; TCRdb's copy keeps in-frame clones and lacks some. The sample includes 540,000 or so clones, approximately 80% of them seen just once. Trimming left V 0 bases short and J 3 bases short, with 12 bases between. This CDR3 region has 15 residues. Germline V CDR1 and CDR2: SGHRS, YFSETQ. These records were also assigned to another study, of human thymus T cells. That study adds: Samples came from healthy Finnish infants during open corrective cardiac surgery. Corrective cardiac operations yielded the resected thymus tissue.

The sample consisted of thymocytes. The receptor was derived from a boy in the first two years of life with a congenital heart defect. This chain links TRBV5-1 with TRBJ2-5; no definite D call. CDR3 DNA: TGCGCCAGCAGCTTGGTAACTGGTCGGGAAGAGACCCAGTACTTC. Amino acids: CASSLVTGREETQYF. Full variable domain (rest looked up from reference TRBV5-1 and TRBJ2-5): KAGVTQTPRYLIKTRGQQVTLSCSPISGHRSVSWYQQTPGQGLQFLFEYFSETQRNKGNFPGRFSGRQFSNSRSEMNVSTLELGDSALYLCASSLVTGREETQYFGPGTRLLVL.